This note documents a single T cell receptor (beta chain) sequence. The CDR3 has 14 amino acids. Trimming removed 3 bases from V and 0 bases from J, with 7 bases in between. Germline V lookup: CDR1 SGDLS, CDR2 YYNGEE. The sample comes from a study of OX40 agonist ivuxolimab in advanced cancers. Study overall: Patients were treated with intravenous ivuxolimab, dosed at 0.01 to 10 mg/kg and infused every 2 weeks.

This table comes from immunoSEQ multiplex PCR, and its TCRdb copy is limited to in-frame clones, with some not included. This sample has around 20,000 clones; just under 75% occur once, and the top ten carry 33%. The receptor comes from an adult with an advanced solid tumor such as melanoma, head and neck, liver or kidney cancer. Sample: CD4+ or CD8+ T cells sorted from blood, taken in a trial of the OX40 agonist ivuxolimab. The chain combines TRBV9 with TRBJ1-3, with D possibly matching TRBD1 (5 bases). CDR3 DNA: TGTGCCAGCAGCGCGCAGGGCTCTGGAAACACCATATATTTT. This translates into CASSAQGSGNTIYF. Using reference TRBV9 and TRBJ1-3 for the parts outside the CDR3, the full variable domain is DSGVTQTPKHLITATGQRVTLRCSPRSGDLSVYWYQQSLDQGLQFLIQYYNGEERAKGNILERFSAQQFPDLHSELNLSSLELGDSALYFCASSAQGSGNTIYFGEGSWLTVV.